The source of this T cell receptor beta chain is a study of OX40 agonist ivuxolimab in advanced cancers. The repertoire was sequenced with immunoSEQ multiplex PCR; TCRdb's copy has only in-frame clones and lacks some. The table includes around 39,000 clones, roughly 82% detected once. Germline V lookup: CDR1 SNHLY, CDR2 FYNNEI. V gave up 5 bases and J gave up 9 bases, with 20 bases separating them. The CDR3 has 15 amino acids. Study-wide points: Clonal expansion by week 6 occurred in CD4+ and CD8+ blood T cells (at 0.1 to 3.0 mg/kg).

A note on this clone: Its antigen is unknown.

V and J are TRBV2 and TRBJ2-1; D unclear. This clonotype was obtained from an adult with an advanced solid tumor such as melanoma, head and neck, liver or kidney cancer. The sequencing here drew on CD4+ or CD8+ T cells sorted from blood, taken in a trial of the OX40 agonist ivuxolimab. The CDR3 region has the DNA TGTGCCAGCAGTCCTCATGGGTATAGGGCTGGTGAGCAGTTCTTC. Translated, it gives CASSPHGYRAGEQFF.